A single sample gave rise to the 23 T cell receptor beta chains below, sequenced in a study of human T cells and chemical hapten exposure. TCRdb recomputed calls from the RACE reads with MiXCR, one row per CDR3 protein. The sample includes some 81,000 distinct CDR3 sequences, around 7.8% of them seen just once. Specified time point: patch test 1, 2 weeks after DPC sensitization. Indicated treatment: therapeutic diphenylcyclopropenone sensitization with weekly scalp DPC. The material sequenced was whole blood, taken in connection with sensitization to the hapten diphenylcyclopropenone (DPC). These receptors came from a woman in her 30s with alopecia areata. Some clones in this sample may be carry-over from other donors' samples.

This clonotype occurred many times. The genes are TRBV5-6 and TRBJ2-2; D unclear. This CDR3 has 14 residues. Trimming removed 1 base at V and 1 base at J, with 5 bases between. The germline CDR1 and CDR2 sequences are SGHDT and YYEEEE. The CDR3 here is CASSLRRNTGELFF. CDR3 in DNA: TGTGCCAGCAGCTTGAGAAGGAACACCGGGGAGCTGTTTTTT. The variable domain in full, completed from reference TRBV5-6 and TRBJ2-2, reads DAGVTQSPTHLIKTRGQQVTLRCSPKSGHDTVSWYQQALGQGPQFIFQYYEEEERQRGNFPDRFSGHQFPNYSSELNVNALLLGDSALYLCASSLRRNTGELFFGEGSRLTVL.

This clonotype came up many times. This rearrangement joins TRBV15 to TRBJ1-4, with unresolved D. The CDR3 is 15 amino acids. Trimming cost V 2 bases and J 5 bases, with 12 bases left between them. Germline loops: CDR1 LNHNV, CDR2 YYDKDF (reference sequence). The CDR3: CATSRIGSGNEKLFF. In DNA form, the CDR3 reads TGTGCCACCAGCAGAATAGGTTCGGGAAATGAAAAACTGTTTTTT.

CDR3 in DNA: TGTGCCTGGAGTAGGGGAGTTGACACTGAAGCTTTCTTT. The encoded protein is CAWSRGVDTEAFF. The rearrangement uses TRBV30 and TRBJ1-1, with D perhaps TRBD1 (5 bases). The CDR3 has 13 residues. Between the trimmed V and J ends, which lost 2 bases and 3 bases, there was a span of 10 bases. CDR1 GTSNPN and CDR2 SVGIG come from the germline V gene (reference sequence).

This clonotype was seen repeatedly, ten times or more. The chain has TRBV18 and TRBJ2-3; 8 bases line up with TRBD1. Germline V gives CDR1 KGHSH, CDR2 LQKENI. The CDR3 spans 14 residues. Trimming cost V 3 bases and J 5 bases; bases outside gene matches: 4. This CDR3 reads CASSPQGAGDTQYF. The CDR3 region has the DNA TGTGCCAGCTCACCTCAGGGGGCCGGAGATACGCAGTATTTT.

This clonotype appeared many times. The chain joins TRBV12-3 or TRBV12-4 to TRBJ1-5, with TRBD1 identical over 9 bases. V dropped 6 bases and J dropped 2; count of bases not matched to a gene: 8. The CDR3 is 16 amino acids. CDR3 sequence reads: CASRRTGDVGNQPQHF. The CDR3 coding sequence is TGTGCCAGCAGGAGGACAGGGGATGTGGGCAATCAGCCCCAGCATTTT.

This sequence joins TRBV12-3 or TRBV12-4 and TRBJ2-3; 7 bases are a match to TRBD2. CDR3 length equals 16 residues. V gave up 7 bases and J gave up 3 bases; unmatched junction bases: 13. CDR3 coding DNA: TGTGCCAGCACCCCGAAGCGGGGTAGCTTAACAGATACGCAGTATTTT. Protein product: CASTPKRGSLTDTQYF.

This clonotype was seen a few times. The chain couples TRBV25-1 to TRBJ2-7; a weak D match, TRBD1 (5 bases). Trimming cost V 4 bases and J 2 bases, with 15 bases left between them. The CDR3 has 15 amino acids. The germline V gene encodes CDR1 MGHDK and CDR2 SYGVNS. The CDR3 is CASSGDSLSAYEQYF. The CDR3 nucleotides are TGTGCCAGCAGTGGAGACAGCCTTTCCGCCTACGAGCAGTACTTC.

This clonotype occurred a few times. This chain connects TRBV10-3 to TRBJ2-7; 14 bases fit TRBD2. Germline trimming cut 6 bases from V and 2 bases from J; bases unmatched to any gene: 9. The CDR3 sequence is 17 residues long. Germline V gene data show CDR1 as ENHRY and CDR2 as SYGVKD. The CDR3 protein is CAISERTSGGFTYEQYF. In DNA, the CDR3 is TGTGCCATCAGCGAACGGACTAGCGGGGGGTTTACCTACGAGCAGTACTTC.

This chain joins TRBV20-1 and TRBJ1-1; D uncertain. This CDR3 has 11 residues. V gave up 7 bases and J gave up 1 base, with 7 bases separating them. Germline CDR1 reads DFQATT; CDR2 reads SNEGSKA (reference sequence). CDR3 protein: CSGRENTEAFF. DNA of the CDR3: TGCAGTGGCCGTGAGAACACTGAAGCTTTCTTT.

The rearrangement links TRBV5-8 to TRBJ1-4; tentative D call: TRBD1 (5 bases). Germline CDR1 is SGHTS and CDR2 is YDEGEE. With 4 bases removed from V and 11 bases from J, the gap between germline ends came to 12 bases. CDR3 length: 12 residues. The CDR3 loop is CASSPRGRKLFF. For the CDR3, the DNA is TGTGCCAGCAGCCCCCGGGGCCGTAAACTGTTTTTT.

The chain uses TRBV27 and TRBJ1-2; D ambiguous. The CDR3 totals 12 residues. V lost 3 bases, J lost 5 bases, and 7 bases lay in between. From germline, CDR1 is MNHEY and CDR2 SMNVEV (reference sequence). The CDR3: CASSFTGYGYTF. DNA for the CDR3: TGTGCCAGCAGTTTCACGGGTTATGGCTACACCTTC.

This clonotype occurred a few times. The V call is TRBV6-5, the J call TRBJ1-2, with unresolved D. With 0 bases removed from V and 0 bases from J, the gap between germline ends came to 11 bases. The CDR3 has 16 residues. CDR1 MNHEY and CDR2 SVGAGI come from the germline V gene. Written as DNA, the CDR3 is TGTGCCAGCAGTTACTCGAGAGGCCTCTCTAACTATGGCTACACCTTC. This encodes CASSYSRGLSNYGYTF.

Ten or more counts support this clonotype. This chain connects TRBV5-1 to TRBJ2-2, with TRBD1 identical over 8 bases. This CDR3 is built from 15 residues. J gave up 4 bases and V 3 bases, and 5 bases lay outside the gene matches. The germline gives CDR1 SGHRS, CDR2 YFSETQ. This chain's CDR3 is CASSSVTGGTGELFF. The CDR3 coding sequence is TGCGCCAGCAGCTCCGTTACAGGGGGCACCGGGGAGCTGTTTTTT.

This clonotype was detected a few times. The V gene is TRBV6-1, the J gene TRBJ1-6, with 7 nucleotides matching TRBD1. CDR1 MNHNS and CDR2 SASEGT come from the germline V gene. This CDR3 has 19 amino acids. Losses at the gene ends were 6 bases for V and 0 bases for J; bases not matched to a gene: 14. The CDR3 DNA sequence: TGTGCCAGCAGAGACTGGGACAGATCTACGAGCTCCTATAATTCACCCCTCCACTTT. This codes for CASRDWDRSTSSYNSPLHF.

Many counts were recorded for this clonotype. The chain is built from TRBV12-3 or TRBV12-4 and TRBJ1-5; no definite D call. Trimming pared 6 bases from V and 1 base from J, leaving 7 bases between. CDR3 length: 13 amino acids. In nucleotides, the CDR3 is TGTGCCAGCAGACAGCTGAGCAATCAGCCCCAGCATTTT. This translates into CASRQLSNQPQHF.

The chain uses TRBV18 and TRBJ2-1; possible D gene TRBD1, 6 bases. Trimming left V 6 bases short and J 2 bases short, with 26 bases between. Per germline, CDR1 KGHSH and CDR2 LQKENI. CDR3 length: 19 amino acids. The CDR3 here is CASSPDRNPKRAPYNEQFF. The CDR3 nucleotides read TGTGCCAGCTCCCCCGACAGGAATCCCAAAAGGGCCCCCTACAATGAGCAGTTCTTC.

This clonotype appeared a few times. J is TRBJ2-3 and V is TRBV27, with TRBD2 matching over 7 bases. Germline CDR1 and CDR2: MNHEY and SMNVEV (reference sequence). The CDR3 contains 15 residues. V was pared by 5 bases and J by 9 bases, with 14 bases of the junction left unmatched. CDR3 DNA: TGTGCCAGCAGTGCCCTGGCGGGGGAGCTGGGGACGCAGTATTTT. Residues: CASSALAGELGTQYF.

The sample holds a few counts of this clonotype. The J gene is TRBJ1-1, the V gene TRBV4-1; TRBD1 matches at 8 bases. Germline V gene data show CDR1 as MGHRA and CDR2 as YSYEKL. V gave up 5 bases and J gave up 0 bases; unmatched junction bases: 2. This CDR3 is built from 14 residues. The CDR3 protein is CASSWDRMNTEAFF. In DNA, the CDR3 is TGCGCCAGCAGCTGGGACAGGATGAACACTGAAGCTTTCTTT.

This clonotype was seen ten or more times. This chain connects TRBV11-2 to TRBJ1-2, with 7 bases that match TRBD1. Germline V gives CDR1 SGHAT, CDR2 FQNNGV. There are 15 residues in the CDR3. With 3 bases clipped from V and 0 bases from J, the junction kept 4 bases outside the gene matches. The CDR3 DNA follows: TGTGCCAGCAGCTTCTCCACAGGGGCTAACTATGGCTACACCTTC. Protein product: CASSFSTGANYGYTF.

This clonotype was found many times. V usage is TRBV2 and J usage is TRBJ2-5; 10 nucleotides match TRBD1. Germline V gives CDR1 SNHLY, CDR2 FYNNEI. This CDR3 spans 15 amino acids. Trimming removed 6 bases from V and 4 bases from J; junction bases left unmatched: 8. DNA for the CDR3: TGTGCCAGCAGACGGGACAGGGGAGAAGGAGAGACCCAGTACTTC. Its translation is CASRRDRGEGETQYF.

This clonotype was counted many times. This chain links TRBV20-1 with TRBJ1-2, with D possibly matching TRBD1 (6 bases). The germline CDR1 and CDR2 sequences are DFQATT and SNEGSKA (reference sequence). The CDR3 spans 15 residues. Trimming took 1 base from V and 1 from J, leaving 13 bases between them. CDR3 nucleotide sequence: TGCAGTGCTAGAGGCAGGGGAGTTAGTAACTATGGCTACACCTTC. This encodes CSARGRGVSNYGYTF.

V usage is TRBV5-4 and J usage is TRBJ1-2, with D possibly TRBD1 on 6 matching bases. V dropped 4 bases and J dropped 0 bases, with 13 bases sitting between them. From germline, CDR1 is SGHNT and CDR2 YYREEE (reference sequence). This CDR3 is 15 amino acids long. DNA for the CDR3: TGTGCCAGCAGCACACGGACAGACCCTAACTATGGCTACACCTTC. Encoded protein: CASSTRTDPNYGYTF.

Ten or more counts support this clonotype. V and J are TRBV6-5 and TRBJ2-5, with no clear D. The CDR3 length is 14 residues. V was pared by 0 bases and J by 8 bases, with 13 bases between. Germline V gene data show CDR1 as MNHEY and CDR2 as SVGAGI. CDR3 nucleotides: TGTGCCAGCAGTTACTCGATTGCGTACGCTACCCAGTACTTC. The encoded protein is CASSYSIAYATQYF.